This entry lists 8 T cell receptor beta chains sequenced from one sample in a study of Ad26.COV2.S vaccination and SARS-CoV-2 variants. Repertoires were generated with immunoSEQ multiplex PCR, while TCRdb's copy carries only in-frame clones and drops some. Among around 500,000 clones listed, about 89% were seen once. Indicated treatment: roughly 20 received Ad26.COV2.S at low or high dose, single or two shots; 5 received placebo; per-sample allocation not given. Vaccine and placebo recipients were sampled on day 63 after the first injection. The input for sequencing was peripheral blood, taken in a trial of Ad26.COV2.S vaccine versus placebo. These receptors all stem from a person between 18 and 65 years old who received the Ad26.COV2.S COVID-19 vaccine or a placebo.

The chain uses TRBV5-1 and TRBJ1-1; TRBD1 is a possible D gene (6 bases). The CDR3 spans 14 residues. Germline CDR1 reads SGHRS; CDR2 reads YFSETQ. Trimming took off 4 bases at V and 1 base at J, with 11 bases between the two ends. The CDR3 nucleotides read TGCGCCAGCAGCATGGACAGCCAGAACACTGAAGCTTTCTTT. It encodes CASSMDSQNTEAFF.

The CDR3 DNA sequence: TGCGCCAGCACGGGGACAGGGGACGAGCAGTACTTC. It encodes CASTGTGDEQYF. V is TRBV5-1 and J is TRBJ2-7, with 10 bases matching TRBD1. The junction had 2 bases not matched to a gene; V was cut back by 6 bases and J by 5 bases. This CDR3 contains 12 residues. The germline V gene has CDR1 SGHRS and CDR2 YFSETQ.

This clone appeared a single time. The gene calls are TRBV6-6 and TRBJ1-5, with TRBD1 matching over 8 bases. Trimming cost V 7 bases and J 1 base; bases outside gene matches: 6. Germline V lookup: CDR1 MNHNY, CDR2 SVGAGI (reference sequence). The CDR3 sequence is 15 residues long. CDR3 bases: TGTGCCAGCAACCCGACAGGGGCCAGCAATCAGCCCCAGCATTTT. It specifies CASNPTGASNQPQHF.

The CDR3 spells CASRNSGLPYEQYF. The CDR3, as DNA: TGTGCCAGCAGAAACTCCGGGCTTCCCTACGAGCAGTACTTC. The chain is built from TRBV28 and TRBJ2-7; no clear D. CDR3 length: 14 amino acids. V was clipped by 6 bases and J by 2 bases, with 14 bases between them. The V gene's germline CDR1 is MDHEN and CDR2 SYDVKM. Full variable domain (remainder filled in from reference TRBV28 and TRBJ2-7): DVKVTQSSRYLVKRTGEKVFLECVQDMDHENMFWYRQDPGLGLRLIYFSYDVKMKEKGDIPEGYSVSREKKERFSLILESASTNQTSMYLCASRNSGLPYEQYFGPGTRLTVT.

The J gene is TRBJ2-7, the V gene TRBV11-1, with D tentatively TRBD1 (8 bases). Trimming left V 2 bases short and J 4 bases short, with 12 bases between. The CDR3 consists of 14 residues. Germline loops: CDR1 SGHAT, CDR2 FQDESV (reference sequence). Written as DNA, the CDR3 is TGTGCCAGCAGCTTATTACAGGGGGGGTACGAGCAGTACTTC. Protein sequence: CASSLLQGGYEQYF.

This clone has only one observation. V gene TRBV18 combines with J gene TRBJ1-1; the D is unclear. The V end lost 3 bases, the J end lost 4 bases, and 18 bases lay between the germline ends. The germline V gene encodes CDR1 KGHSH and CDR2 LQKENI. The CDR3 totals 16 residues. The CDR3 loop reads CASSPRRKGSFTEAFF. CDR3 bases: TGTGCCAGCTCACCCCGTAGGAAGGGTTCCTTCACTGAAGCTTTCTTT.

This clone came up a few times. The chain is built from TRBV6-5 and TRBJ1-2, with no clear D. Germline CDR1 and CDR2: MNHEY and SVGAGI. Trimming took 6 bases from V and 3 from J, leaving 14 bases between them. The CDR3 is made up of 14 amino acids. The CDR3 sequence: CASSTWTADYGYTF. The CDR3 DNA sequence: TGTGCCAGCAGCACTTGGACGGCCGACTATGGCTACACCTTC.

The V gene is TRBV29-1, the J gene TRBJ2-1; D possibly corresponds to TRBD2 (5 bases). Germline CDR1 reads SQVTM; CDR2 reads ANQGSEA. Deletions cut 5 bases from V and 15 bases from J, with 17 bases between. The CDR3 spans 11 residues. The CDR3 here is CSVSTGIKTFF. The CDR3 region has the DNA TGCAGCGTTTCGACCGGGATCAAAACGTTCTTC.